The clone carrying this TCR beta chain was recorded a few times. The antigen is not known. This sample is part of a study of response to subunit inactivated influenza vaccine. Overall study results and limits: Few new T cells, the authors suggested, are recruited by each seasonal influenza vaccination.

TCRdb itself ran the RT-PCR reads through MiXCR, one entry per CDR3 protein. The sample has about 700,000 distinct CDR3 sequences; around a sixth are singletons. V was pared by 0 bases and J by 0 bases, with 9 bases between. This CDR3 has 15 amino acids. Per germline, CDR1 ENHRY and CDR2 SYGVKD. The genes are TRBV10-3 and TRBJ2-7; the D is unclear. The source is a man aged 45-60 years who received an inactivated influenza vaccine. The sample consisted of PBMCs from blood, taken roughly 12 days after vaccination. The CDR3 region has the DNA TGTGCCATCAGTGAGTCGGGAAGGAGCTCCTACGAGCAGTACTTC. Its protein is CAISESGRSSYEQYF.